This T cell receptor beta chain was identified in a study of T cells in localized non-small cell lung cancer. TCRdb's table, derived via immunoSEQ multiplex PCR, lists solely in-frame clones and lacks some. The sample has about 25,000 clones; approximately 90% are singletons. The CDR3 loop spans 13 amino acids. Trimming shortened V by 1 base and J by 4 bases, and 7 bases separated the two germline ends. Germline CDR1 KGHSH, CDR2 LQKENI. The sequencing here drew on peripheral blood mononuclear cells, taken before any cancer treatment. This sequence joins TRBV18 and TRBJ2-5; D may be TRBD1 (6 bases). The TCR comes from a woman aged 40-75 years with stage III lung adenocarcinoma. For the CDR3, the DNA is TGTGCCAGCTCACCACGCAGGGGAGAGACCCAGTACTTC. It specifies CASSPRRGETQYF.